This T cell receptor beta chain was sequenced for a study of beta chain features in type 1 diabetes. Trimming took 4 bases from V and 0 from J, leaving 11 bases between them. CDR1 SGHRS and CDR2 YFSETQ come from the germline V gene. CDR3 length: 15 residues. Comment on this clone: As yet, its antigen is unknown.

Since all of the isolated RNA was reverse transcribed, expressed TCRB transcripts were what got sequenced. The data were produced by immunoSEQ multiplex PCR, yet TCRdb's version contains in-frame clones alone and is incomplete. The sample has 250,000 to 350,000 clones; approximately 14% are singletons. Notes on the study in general: The VDJ junctions of type 1 diabetes patients carried fewer insertions and more deletions.

This TCR was recovered from a man between 25 and 39 years old in good health. The sequencing input was central memory CD4+ T cells from blood. The chain recombines TRBV5-1 with TRBJ2-1; no clear D. CDR3 residues: CASSREMSSYNEQFF. The DNA for the CDR3 is TGCGCCAGCAGCCGAGAGATGAGCTCCTACAATGAGCAGTTCTTC.